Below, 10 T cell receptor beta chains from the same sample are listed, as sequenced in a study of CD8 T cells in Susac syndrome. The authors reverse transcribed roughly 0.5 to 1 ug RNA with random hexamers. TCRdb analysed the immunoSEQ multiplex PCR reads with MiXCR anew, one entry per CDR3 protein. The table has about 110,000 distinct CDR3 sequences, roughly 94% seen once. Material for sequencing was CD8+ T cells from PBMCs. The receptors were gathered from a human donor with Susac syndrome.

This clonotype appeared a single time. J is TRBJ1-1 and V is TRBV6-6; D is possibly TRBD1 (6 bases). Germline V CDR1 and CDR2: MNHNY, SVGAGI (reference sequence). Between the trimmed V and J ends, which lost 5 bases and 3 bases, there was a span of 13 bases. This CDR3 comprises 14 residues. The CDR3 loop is CASSLRGRDTEAFF. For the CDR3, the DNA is TGTGCCAGCAGTCTCAGGGGCCGGGACACTGAAGCTTTCTTT.

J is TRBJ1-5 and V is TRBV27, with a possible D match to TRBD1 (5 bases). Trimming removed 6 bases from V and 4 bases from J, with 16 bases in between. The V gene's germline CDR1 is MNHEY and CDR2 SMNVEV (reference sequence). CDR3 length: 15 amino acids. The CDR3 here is CASSPYGTENQPQHF. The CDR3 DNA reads TGTGCCAGCAGCCCCTACGGGACGGAGAATCAGCCCCAGCATTTT.

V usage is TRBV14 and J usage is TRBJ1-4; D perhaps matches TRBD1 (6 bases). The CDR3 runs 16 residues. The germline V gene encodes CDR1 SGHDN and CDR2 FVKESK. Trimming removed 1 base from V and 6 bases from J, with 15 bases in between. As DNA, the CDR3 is TGTGCCAGCAGCCAAGGGTCGGGGGGCCCAGATGAAAAACTGTTTTTT. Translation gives CASSQGSGGPDEKLFF.

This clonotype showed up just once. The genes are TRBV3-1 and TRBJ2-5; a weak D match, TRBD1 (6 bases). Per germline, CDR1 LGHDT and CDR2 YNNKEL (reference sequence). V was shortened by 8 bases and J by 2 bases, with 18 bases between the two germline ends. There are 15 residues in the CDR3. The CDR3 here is CASSPRQALQETQYF. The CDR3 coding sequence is TGTGCCAGCTCTCCCCGACAGGCCCTTCAAGAGACCCAGTACTTC.

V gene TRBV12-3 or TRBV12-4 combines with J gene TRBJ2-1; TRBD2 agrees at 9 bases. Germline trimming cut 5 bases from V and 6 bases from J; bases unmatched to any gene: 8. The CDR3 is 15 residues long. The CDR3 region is CASSHSGGLFNEQFF. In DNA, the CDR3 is TGTGCCAGCAGTCATAGCGGGGGCCTCTTCAATGAGCAGTTCTTC.

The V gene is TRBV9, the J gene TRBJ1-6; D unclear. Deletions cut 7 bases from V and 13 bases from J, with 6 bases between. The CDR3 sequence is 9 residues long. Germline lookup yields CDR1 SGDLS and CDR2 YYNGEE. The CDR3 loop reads CASGNPLHF. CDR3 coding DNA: TGTGCCAGCGGGAATCCCCTCCACTTT.

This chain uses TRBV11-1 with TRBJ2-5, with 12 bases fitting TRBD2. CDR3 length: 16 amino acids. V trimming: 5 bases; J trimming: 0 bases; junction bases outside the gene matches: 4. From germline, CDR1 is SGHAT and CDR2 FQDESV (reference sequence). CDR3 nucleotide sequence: TGTGCCAGCAGCACTTGGACTAGCGGGGACCAAGAGACCCAGTACTTC. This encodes CASSTWTSGDQETQYF.

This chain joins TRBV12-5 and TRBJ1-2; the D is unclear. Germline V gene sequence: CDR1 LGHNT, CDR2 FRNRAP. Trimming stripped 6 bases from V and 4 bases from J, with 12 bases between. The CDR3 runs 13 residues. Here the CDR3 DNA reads TGTGCTAGTGGCGTGGCACAATTCTATGGCTACACCTTC. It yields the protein CASGVAQFYGYTF.

The CDR3 DNA follows: TGTGCTAGTGGTTTGGACCCTTTTCCTAGGGAGACCCAGTACTTC. It is translated as CASGLDPFPRETQYF. J is TRBJ2-5 and V is TRBV12-5; D is unclear. The length of the CDR3 is 15 residues. Trimming took 1 base from V and 5 from J, leaving 14 bases between them. Per the germline V gene, CDR1 is LGHNT and CDR2 is FRNRAP.

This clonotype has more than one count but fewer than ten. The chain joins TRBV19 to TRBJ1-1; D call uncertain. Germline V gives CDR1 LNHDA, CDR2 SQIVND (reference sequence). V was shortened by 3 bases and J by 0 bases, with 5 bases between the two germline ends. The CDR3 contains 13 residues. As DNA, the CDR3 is TGTGCCAGTAGTATCGGAGTGAACACTGAAGCTTTCTTT. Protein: CASSIGVNTEAFF.